What follows are 16 T cell receptor beta chains derived from one specimen sequenced in a study of identical twins. TCRdb reprocessed the 5' RACE reads via MiXCR and lists one record per CDR3 protein. The sample shows 250,000 or so distinct CDR3 sequences, 6% to 8.5% of them seen only once. The sample also formed part of further work on yellow fever vaccine responses in identical twins.

The sequenced sample consisted of CD8+ T cells sorted from blood. These receptors all come from a woman aged 18-29 years in good health.

The rearrangement uses TRBV4-1 and TRBJ2-1, with no clear D. CDR1 and CDR2 from the germline V gene are MGHRA and YSYEKL. V lost 0 bases to trimming and J lost 9 bases, with 15 bases between them. CDR3 length: 15 amino acids. CDR3 nucleotide sequence: TGCGCCAGCAGCCAAGAGGTCGCGGAGAACCGTGAGCAGTTCTTC. Translation: CASSQEVAENREQFF.

This clonotype was detected only a few times. This chain uses TRBV24-1 with TRBJ2-5, with TRBD1 as a possible D gene (5 bases). Germline CDR1 KGHDR, CDR2 SFDVKD. This CDR3 is built from 13 residues. V was trimmed by 6 bases and J by 7 bases, leaving 14 bases between them. Here the CDR3 DNA reads TGTGCCACCAGTTCCTGGGGCGATGGGACCCAGTACTTC. Amino acids: CATSSWGDGTQYF.

This clonotype was observed many times. The chain joins TRBV9 to TRBJ1-3, with no clear D. CDR3 size: 14 residues. CDR1 is SGDLS and CDR2 is YYNGEE in the germline V gene. Trimming removed 4 bases at V and 0 bases at J, with 8 bases between. The CDR3 loop is CASSTWDSGNTIYF. The CDR3, as DNA: TGTGCCAGCAGCACCTGGGACTCTGGAAACACCATATATTTT.

In this sample, this clonotype turned up a few times. The genes are TRBV12-3 or TRBV12-4 and TRBJ2-5, with a tentative D call TRBD2 (5 bases). V lost 2 bases and J 5 bases, leaving 9 bases between the germline ends. The CDR3 is 13 residues long. The chain's CDR3 is CASSLTGIETQYF. In nucleotides, the CDR3 is TGTGCCAGCAGTTTAACGGGGATTGAGACCCAGTACTTC.

Many counts were recorded for this clonotype. The chain carries TRBV24-1 and TRBJ2-6; D remains ambiguous. Trimming pared 8 bases from V and 4 bases from J, leaving 8 bases between. Germline CDR1 reads KGHDR; CDR2 reads SFDVKD. The CDR3 length is 13 residues. The CDR3 DNA reads as TGTGCCACCAAGGCGTCAGGGGCCAACGTCCTGACTTTC. Protein sequence: CATKASGANVLTF.

This clonotype was seen at least ten times. This sequence joins TRBV4-1 and TRBJ2-3; 8 positions match TRBD1. CDR1 and CDR2 (germline): MGHRA, YSYEKL. The length of the CDR3 is 15 residues. J was trimmed by 5 bases and V by 2 bases; bases with no gene match: 6. The CDR3 DNA sequence: TGCGCCAGCAGCCAACTACGGACAGGGCTAGATACGCAGTATTTT. Translating gives CASSQLRTGLDTQYF.

This clonotype was picked up many times. The rearrangement uses TRBV20-1 and TRBJ1-6; no reliable D call. This CDR3 has 17 residues. Germline lookup yields CDR1 DFQATT and CDR2 SNEGSKA (reference sequence). V dropped 0 bases and J dropped 0 bases, with 12 bases sitting between them. Written as DNA, the CDR3 is TGCAGTGCTAGAGATCTAGTGGGGAGCTCCTATAATTCACCCCTCCACTTT. This encodes CSARDLVGSSYNSPLHF.

This clonotype came up a few times. The V call is TRBV2, the J call TRBJ1-2; maybe TRBD1 (5 bases). From germline, CDR1 is SNHLY and CDR2 FYNNEI. This CDR3 is built from 13 residues. Trimming pared 3 bases from V and 3 bases from J, leaving 8 bases between. The CDR3 protein is CASSDGGDYGYTF. The DNA of the CDR3 is TGTGCCAGCAGTGACGGGGGAGACTATGGCTACACCTTC.

This clonotype was picked up a small number of times. The V gene is TRBV24-1, the J gene TRBJ1-1; D unclear. V lost 8 bases to trimming and J lost 0 bases, with 9 bases between them. Germline values: CDR1 KGHDR, CDR2 SFDVKD. This CDR3 has 13 amino acids. CDR3 loop: CATMERMNTEAFF. CDR3 DNA sequence: TGTGCCACCATGGAGAGAATGAACACTGAAGCTTTCTTT.

A few counts support this clonotype. J is TRBJ2-2 and V is TRBV12-5; TRBD2 matches 14 bases. Per germline, CDR1 LGHNT and CDR2 FRNRAP. Unmatched junction bases numbered 3, after V lost 6 bases and J lost 0 bases. This CDR3 has 17 amino acids. The CDR3 loop reads CASGGTSGGSNTGELFF. The CDR3 region has the DNA TGTGCTAGTGGAGGGACTAGCGGGGGCTCGAACACCGGGGAGCTGTTTTTT.

The chain joins TRBV6-1 to TRBJ2-7, with a tentative D call TRBD1 (5 bases). There are 13 residues in the CDR3. Germline assignment: CDR1 MNHNS and CDR2 SASEGT. Trimming removed 5 bases from V and 0 bases from J, with 8 bases in between. CDR3 residues: CASSTGASYEQYF. The DNA of the CDR3 is TGTGCCAGCAGTACAGGTGCCTCCTACGAGCAGTACTTC.

Many counts were recorded for this clonotype. The rearrangement links TRBV20-1 to TRBJ2-7, with D maybe TRBD2 (5 bases). Germline V gene data show CDR1 as DFQATT and CDR2 as SNEGSKA (reference sequence). There are 13 residues in the CDR3. V lost 2 bases, J lost 3 bases, and 11 bases lay in between. The CDR3 loop reads CSARPGRDYEQYF. The CDR3 DNA sequence: TGCAGTGCTAGACCCGGACGGGACTACGAGCAGTACTTC.

The V call is TRBV4-2, the J call TRBJ2-7; D unresolved. Between the trimmed V and J ends, which lost 0 bases and 0 bases, there was a span of 12 bases. Germline V gene sequence: CDR1 LGHNA, CDR2 YNFKEQ. The CDR3 has 16 residues. CDR3 sequence (DNA): TGTGCCAGCAGCCAAGATCCCAACTCGAACTCCTACGAGCAGTACTTC. It translates to CASSQDPNSNSYEQYF.

This clonotype was recorded a few times. V is TRBV4-2 and J is TRBJ2-5, with 7 bases that match TRBD1. Germline V gives CDR1 LGHNA, CDR2 YNFKEQ. After removal of 2 bases from V and 5 bases from J, the junction contained 17 bases not matched to a gene. The CDR3 contains 18 residues. CDR3 nucleotides: TGTGCCAGCAGCCAATCCCCTGTAGGGCGGCAGGGGGTTGAGACCCAGTACTTC. Translated, it gives CASSQSPVGRQGVETQYF.

This clonotype was found a few times. V and J are TRBV6-2 or TRBV6-3 and TRBJ2-1; 7 nucleotides align to TRBD2. The ends lost 4 bases at V and 3 bases at J; junction bases unmatched: 3. CDR3 length equals 14 residues. Germline CDR1 is MNHEY and CDR2 is SVGEGT. This chain's CDR3 is CASSFGGYYNEQFF. CDR3 in DNA: TGTGCCAGCAGTTTCGGGGGGTACTACAATGAGCAGTTCTTC.

This chain uses TRBV4-1 with TRBJ2-7; D is ambiguous. Trimming stripped 1 base from V and 6 bases from J, with 10 bases between. The length of the CDR3 is 13 residues. Germline V gene lookup returns CDR1 MGHRA and CDR2 YSYEKL. CDR3 sequence reads: CASSQVALSEQYF. The CDR3 DNA sequence: TGCGCCAGCAGCCAAGTAGCCCTTTCCGAGCAGTACTTC.